This TCR beta chain stems from a study of blood T cells in healthy people across ages. Study conclusions and caveats: As naive T cell percentage varied, TCR beta diversity correlated strongly with it. As age increased, TCR beta diversity per million T cells fell in a roughly linear fashion.

The CDR3 contains 12 residues. CDR1 is DFQATT, CDR2 SNEGSKA, per germline (reference sequence). A note on this clonotype: Its specificity is unknown. At one boundary the junction diverges from the germline segment, which might be a read error.

For the second PCR, which ran for roughly 7 to 11 cycles, a sample-barcoded 5' primer and a J-beta primer mix were used. MiXCR was run by TCRdb on the 5' RACE reads, yielding one entry per CDR3 protein. The sample lists hundreds of thousands of distinct CDR3 sequences, about 42% seen once, with roughly 18% in the top ten. This clonotype originated in a man aged 80 or over in good health. The sequencing sample was made of blood. V is TRBV20-1 and J is TRBJ2-3; D unclear. DNA for the CDR3: TGCAGTGCTAGAAACCAACAAGATAAGCAGTATTTT. Translating gives CSARNQQDKQYF.